These T cell receptor beta chains were read from a single sample in a study of naive CD8 T cells in extremely preterm neonates. Profiling relied on immunoSEQ multiplex PCR, and the TCRdb table lists in-frame clones only, not all of them. The sample contains approximately 7,000 clones, 98% of which appear only once. Sequencing used naive CD8+ T cells from blood. Receptor source: a human donor in good health. The CDR3 runs from the conserved cysteine through the conserved F or W. The D gene is left open where the match is weak.

>TRBV27|TRBJ2-5|NA
CASSLSSGAQYF
TGTGCCAGCAGTTTATCATCCGGGGCCCAGTACTTC
>TRBV7-3|TRBJ2-3|NA
CASSHSRPPWTDTQYF
TGTGCCAGCAGCCACTCCCGTCCCCCGTGGACAGATACGCAGTATTTT
>TRBV30|TRBJ2-7|NA
CAWTGVSSYEQYF
TGTGCCTGGACCGGGGTATCCTCCTACGAGCAGTACTTC
>TRBV29-1|TRBJ1-1|NA
CSVKTGQNTEAFF
TGCAGCGTCAAAACAGGGCAGAACACTGAAGCTTTCTTT
>TRBV7-6|TRBJ1-2|NA
CASSPGSGESNYGYTF
TGTGCCAGCAGCCCTGGGTCAGGGGAGTCAAACTATGGCTACACCTTC
>TRBV30|TRBJ1-1|TRBD1
CAWQGQGGTEAFF
TGTGCCTGGCAGGGACAGGGAGGTACTGAAGCTTTCTTT
>TRBV5-6|TRBJ2-3|TRBD1
CASSETGGNTQYF
TGTGCCAGCAGCGAAACAGGGGGGAATACGCAGTATTTT
>TRBV7-3|TRBJ2-3|NA
CAGSLTAASAQTQYF
TGTGCCGGCAGCTTAACGGCGGCTAGCGCACAGACGCAGTATTTT
>TRBV21-1|TRBJ2-7|NA
CASSKVTGTGTYEQYF
TGTGCCAGCAGCAAAGTAACCGGGACAGGGACCTACGAGCAGTACTTC
>TRBV9|TRBJ2-7|TRBD1
CASSPVGTGAYEQYF
TGTGCCAGCAGCCCTGTTGGGACAGGGGCCTACGAGCAGTACTTC
>TRBV27|TRBJ1-1|NA
CASSLLTENTEAFF
TGTGCCAGCAGTCTACTGACAGAGAACACTGAAGCTTTCTTT
>TRBV27|TRBJ2-2|TRBD1
CASSPGGDRGPTGELFF
TGTGCCAGCAGCCCCGGGGGGGACAGGGGCCCCACCGGGGAGCTGTTTTTT
>TRBV12-5|TRBJ2-3|TRBD1
CASGLTRTGENGPDTQYF
TGTGCTAGTGGTTTGACCCGGACAGGGGAGAATGGCCCAGATACGCAGTATTTT
>TRBV5-4|TRBJ2-7|TRBD1
CASSGGPGQGSYEQYF
TGTGCCAGCAGCGGGGGCCCGGGACAGGGGTCCTACGAGCAGTACTTC
>TRBV30|TRBJ2-7|NA
CAWSAGHIYEQYF
TGTGCCTGGAGTGCCGGACATATCTACGAGCAGTACTTC
>TRBV9|TRBJ2-2|TRBD2
CASSAPGLAANTGELFF
TGTGCCAGCAGCGCTCCGGGGCTAGCGGCAAACACCGGGGAGCTGTTTTTT
>TRBV30|TRBJ2-3|NA
CAWSAPRRDGTDTQYF
TGTGCCTGGAGTGCCCCCCGGCGGGATGGTACAGATACGCAGTATTTT
>TRBV19|TRBJ2-7|TRBD1
CASTPGQAYEQYF
TGTGCTAGTACCCCGGGACAGGCCTACGAGCAGTACTTC